This T cell receptor (beta chain) was recorded in a study of T cells in Graves' hyperthyroidism and ophthalmopathy. CDR3 length equals 12 residues. Germline assignment: CDR1 SQVTM and CDR2 ANQGSEA. The V and J ends lost 5 bases and 8 bases respectively, with 15 bases between them. RNA transcripts served as the template for amplifying TCR beta CDR3 regions. A first-round RT-PCR of the TCR CDR3 used the HTBI primer set. TCRdb passed the multiplex PCR reads through MiXCR, listing each CDR3 protein once. The table shows about 600,000 distinct CDR3 sequences, with 13% to 15% occurring only once. J is TRBJ1-2 and V is TRBV29-1, with D uncertain. Sequenced sample: blood. The receptor was isolated from a woman under 30 with Graves' ophthalmopathy. CDR3 in amino acids: CSVNIGVNGYTF. The CDR3 DNA follows: TGCAGCGTTAACATCGGAGTTAACGGCTACACCTTC.